These 20 T cell receptor beta chains were sequenced from one sample in a study of beta chain features in type 1 diabetes. Findings and limits, study-wide: Shortening of TCRB CDR3s, moderate but significant, appeared in all four CD4+ subsets of Type 1 diabetes patients.

These receptors lack a known antigen. As every portion of the isolated RNA was reverse transcribed, the sequencing read expressed TCRB transcripts. The table came from immunoSEQ multiplex PCR; TCRdb's copy has only in-frame clones and leaves some out. The sample carries roughly 300,000 clones, approximately 14% recorded once. Sequencing was performed on naive CD4+ T cells from blood. These receptor sequences come from a man aged 25 to 40 with type 1 diabetes.

The sample holds a few counts of this clone. This sequence joins TRBV4-1 and TRBJ2-7; the match to TRBD2 covers 7 bases. V lost 1 base to trimming and J lost 3 bases; unmatched junction nucleotides: 3. The length of the CDR3 is 14 residues. Germline V gene data show CDR1 as MGHRA and CDR2 as YSYEKL. This CDR3 reads CASSQAPSGYEQYF. The CDR3, as DNA: TGCGCCAGCAGCCAAGCTCCTAGCGGCTACGAGCAGTACTTC.

This clone was picked up a small number of times. The V and J genes are TRBV28 and TRBJ2-4; 7 bases line up with TRBD1. CDR1 is MDHEN and CDR2 is SYDVKM in the germline V gene. The CDR3 sequence is 17 residues long. V lost 5 bases to trimming and J lost 0 bases; unmatched junction nucleotides: 10. The CDR3 bases are TGTGCCAGCAGTGATTCGACAGGGCAACTAGCCAAAAACATTCAGTACTTC. It is translated as CASSDSTGQLAKNIQYF.

The chain carries TRBV28 and TRBJ2-1, with 7 bases fitting TRBD1. In germline, CDR1 is MDHEN, CDR2 SYDVKM. This CDR3 has 15 residues. The V gene end was trimmed by 4 bases and the J gene end by 0 bases; junction bases not matched to a gene: 3. CDR3 sequence reads: CASSSTGTSYNEQFF. The CDR3 DNA follows: TGTGCCAGCAGTTCGACAGGGACCTCCTACAATGAGCAGTTCTTC.

The sample holds a few counts of this clone. The chain combines TRBV5-1 with TRBJ2-7; 9 positions agree with TRBD2. Losses at the gene ends were 0 bases for V and 2 bases for J; bases not matched to a gene: 3. The CDR3 sequence is 15 residues long. The germline V gene encodes CDR1 SGHRS and CDR2 YFSETQ. CDR3 coding DNA: TGCGCCAGCAGCTTGGCGTCTAGCGGGGCCTACGAGCAGTACTTC. It translates to CASSLASSGAYEQYF.

This clone was seen more than once but under ten times. The chain uses TRBV28 and TRBJ2-7; 9 bases map to TRBD1. The V gene end was trimmed by 2 bases and the J gene end by 5 bases; junction bases not matched to a gene: 7. Germline V gene lookup returns CDR1 MDHEN and CDR2 SYDVKM. The CDR3 runs 15 residues. The CDR3 DNA sequence: TGTGCCAGCAGTTTAGCGGCGGACAGGGGCGACGAGCAGTACTTC. This sequence encodes CASSLAADRGDEQYF.

In this sample, this clone turned up a few times. The chain joins TRBV11-2 to TRBJ2-5; D is perhaps TRBD2 (5 bases). Looked up from germline, CDR1 is SGHAT and CDR2 is FQNNGV. The V end lost 1 base, the J end lost 2 bases, and 8 bases lay between the germline ends. The length of the CDR3 is 14 residues. The CDR3 loop is CASSLGTLQETQYF. CDR3 bases: TGTGCCAGCAGCTTAGGGACTTTACAAGAGACCCAGTACTTC.

The chain uses TRBV25-1 and TRBJ1-5; 8 positions match TRBD1. Germline trimming cut 4 bases from V and 7 bases from J; bases unmatched to any gene: 6. The CDR3 consists of 14 residues. Germline V CDR1 and CDR2: MGHDK, SYGVNS. The DNA for the CDR3 is TGTGCCAGCAGTGCCGCAGGGGGCTTGCAGCCCCAGCATTTT. It encodes CASSAAGGLQPQHF.

This chain joins TRBV28 and TRBJ1-2; the D is unclear. Trimming pared 5 bases from V and 7 bases from J, leaving 11 bases between. The CDR3 runs 12 residues. Germline values: CDR1 MDHEN, CDR2 SYDVKM. CDR3 DNA: TGTGCCAGCAGTCGCGACTTGGGTGGCTACACCTTC. The encoded protein is CASSRDLGGYTF.

V is TRBV9 and J is TRBJ2-3, with no clear D. Germline V gives CDR1 SGDLS, CDR2 YYNGEE. The CDR3 runs to 12 residues. Trimming took 0 bases from V and 6 from J, leaving 5 bases between them. This chain's CDR3 is CASSVVEDTQYF. Here the CDR3 DNA reads TGTGCCAGCAGCGTAGTTGAGGATACGCAGTATTTT.

This clone was observed a handful of times. This chain connects TRBV7-9 to TRBJ2-7, with a tentative D call TRBD1 (6 bases). The CDR3 runs 15 residues. V was cut by 4 bases and J by 9 bases, with 22 bases left in between. Germline-derived CDR1 and CDR2 are SEHNR and FQNEAQ (reference sequence). CDR3 amino acids: CASSYHPQGVYVQYF. The CDR3, as DNA: TGTGCCAGCAGCTATCACCCACAGGGAGTCTATGTGCAGTACTTC. Supplemented by reference TRBV7-9 and TRBJ2-7, the full variable domain reads DTGVSQNPRHKITKRGQNVTFRCDPISEHNRLYWYRQTLGQGPEFLTYFQNEAQLEKSRLLSDRFSAERPKGSFSTLEIQRTEQGDSAMYLCASSYHPQGVYVQYFGPGTRLTVT.

This clone was found a few times. This chain connects TRBV4-3 to TRBJ2-3; TRBD2 agrees at 8 bases. J lost 0 bases, V lost 4 bases, and 6 bases had no gene match. The CDR3 has 16 residues. Germline loops: CDR1 LGHNA, CDR2 YSLEER. DNA for the CDR3: TGCGCCAGCAGCCGGGTACTAGCGGCAAGCACAGATACGCAGTATTTT. Its protein product is CASSRVLAASTDTQYF.

This clone was observed a handful of times. V is TRBV11-2 and J is TRBJ1-2, with D perhaps matching TRBD1 (6 bases). With 4 bases removed from V and 5 bases from J, the gap between germline ends came to 14 bases. CDR3 length equals 14 residues. Germline loops: CDR1 SGHAT, CDR2 FQNNGV. The CDR3 spells CASSSTGQRYGYTF. In nucleotides, the CDR3 is TGTGCCAGCAGCTCGACCGGACAGCGATATGGCTACACCTTC.

In its sample, this clone was seen a few times. CDR3 DNA sequence: TGCGCCAGCAGCCCTCCTAATGAAAAACTGTTTTTT. Protein sequence: CASSPPNEKLFF. This chain links TRBV5-1 with TRBJ1-4; D gene unclear. V was shortened by 4 bases and J by 3 bases, with 4 bases between the two germline ends. Germline CDR1 SGHRS, CDR2 YFSETQ. The CDR3 has 12 amino acids.

A few counts support this clone. The CDR3: CASSPKGGDGTDTQYF. CDR3 DNA sequence: TGTGCCAGCTCCCCCAAGGGGGGGGATGGCACAGATACGCAGTATTTT. The chain joins TRBV18 to TRBJ2-3; possible D gene TRBD2, 7 bases. The CDR3 covers 16 residues. V gave up 6 bases and J gave up 1 base, with 17 bases separating them. Germline loops: CDR1 KGHSH, CDR2 LQKENI.

This chain links TRBV7-8 with TRBJ1-1; D not certain. The ends were cut back, 0 bases at V and 4 bases at J, with 9 bases in the middle. The CDR3 spans 14 residues. Germline V gives CDR1 SGHVS, CDR2 FQNEAQ. In nucleotides, the CDR3 is TGTGCCAGCAGCTTAGCGCTCGCGGGCACTGAAGCTTTCTTT. It is translated as CASSLALAGTEAFF.

The gene calls are TRBV28 and TRBJ2-3, with 13 bases that match TRBD2. Germline CDR1 MDHEN, CDR2 SYDVKM. V lost 5 bases to trimming and J lost 5 bases; unmatched junction nucleotides: 4. This CDR3 has 15 amino acids. CDR3 residues: CASSRTSGSVDTQYF. The CDR3, as DNA: TGTGCCAGCAGTCGGACTAGCGGGAGTGTAGATACGCAGTATTTT.

The chain is built from TRBV19 and TRBJ2-5, with 7 positions matching TRBD1. The germline CDR1 and CDR2 sequences are LNHDA and SQIVND (reference sequence). The CDR3 covers 13 residues. With V trimmed by 5 bases and J by 2 bases, 2 bases remained unmatched. The CDR3 region has the DNA TGTGCCAGTAGTCGGGACAGACAAGAGACCCAGTACTTC. The encoded protein is CASSRDRQETQYF.

This sequence joins TRBV29-1 and TRBJ2-1, with 7 positions matching TRBD2. The germline CDR1 and CDR2 sequences are SQVTM and ANQGSEA. V gave up 3 bases and J gave up 8 bases; unmatched junction bases: 19. The CDR3 totals 17 residues. CDR3 sequence reads: CSVDPPWAMGLSDEQFF. The CDR3 nucleotides read TGCAGCGTTGACCCACCGTGGGCAATGGGACTATCGGATGAGCAGTTCTTC.

The chain uses TRBV2 and TRBJ2-5; D gene unclear. V lost 4 bases and J 5 bases, leaving 14 bases between the germline ends. The CDR3 is 14 residues long. The germline gives CDR1 SNHLY, CDR2 FYNNEI. CDR3 residues: CASSGRLSQETQYF. CDR3 sequence (DNA): TGTGCCAGCAGTGGGCGGCTGTCGCAGGAGACCCAGTACTTC.

This clone was seen only a few times. The J gene is TRBJ2-3, the V gene TRBV7-3; D ambiguous. V was clipped by 2 bases and J by 5 bases, with 8 bases between them. Per the germline V gene, CDR1 is SGHTA and CDR2 is FQGTGA. CDR3 length: 13 residues. The CDR3 DNA sequence: TGTGCCAGCAGCTTAGCGAGAGAAGATACGCAGTATTTT. It is translated as CASSLAREDTQYF.